This TCR beta chain was observed in a study of type 1 regulatory T cells. About the research overall: T-allo10 is a Tr1-enriched, alloantigen-specific CD4 T cell product made in vitro.

With V trimmed by 4 bases and J by 4 bases, 0 bases remained unmatched. Germline V gene sequence: CDR1 SGHRS, CDR2 YFSETQ. The CDR3 is 12 amino acids. By frequency in the sample, this clonotype is medium-sized. What it binds is unknown. T-allo10 cells from the graft donor were described as anergic, host-alloantigen-specific, and alloantigen-specific suppressors. TCRdb used MiXCR to reprocess the reads, holding one entry per CDR3 protein. The data contain thousands of distinct CDR3 sequences, approximately 30% of them singletons. Sequenced material: cultured T cells, either the whole culture or a sorted T cell fraction (not recorded which). The subset was: Tr1-enriched cell product generated in vitro against host alloantigens. The J gene is TRBJ1-2, the V gene TRBV5-1; 8 nucleotides line up with TRBD1. This sequence was found in a human donor in good health. CDR3 bases: TGCGCCAGCAGCGGACAGGGCTATGGCTACACCTTC. Its translation: CASSGQGYGYTF.